One sample yielded the 22 T cell receptor beta chains listed below, sequenced in a study of neurological immune-mediated disorders. A single record per CDR3 protein comes from TCRdb applying MiXCR to the 5' RACE reads. The data contain 25,000 to 30,000 distinct CDR3 sequences, about 6.9% of them singletons. Input material: PBMCs. The receptors were sampled from a woman aged 45-60 years in good health.

This clonotype came up many times. The chain uses TRBV7-2 and TRBJ2-7; D remains unclear. This CDR3 region has 11 residues. Per germline, CDR1 SGHTA and CDR2 FQGNSA. V was clipped by 2 bases and J by 6 bases, with 5 bases between them. CDR3 sequence reads: CASSLKSEQYF. Here the CDR3 DNA reads TGTGCCAGCAGCTTAAAGTCCGAGCAGTACTTC.

The J gene is TRBJ1-4, the V gene TRBV28; D remains ambiguous. The CDR3 is made up of 14 amino acids. Germline CDR1 MDHEN, CDR2 SYDVKM. V was trimmed by 3 bases and J by 3 bases, leaving 8 bases between them. The CDR3 reads CASSLPHSNEKLFF. Here the CDR3 DNA reads TGTGCCAGCAGTTTGCCACATTCTAATGAAAAACTGTTTTTT.

By its share, this clonotype is medium-sized. The gene calls are TRBV20-1 and TRBJ2-3, with 10 bases lining up with TRBD2. The CDR3 extends over 14 amino acids. The ends lost 5 bases at V and 4 bases at J; junction bases unmatched: 6. Germline assignment: CDR1 DFQATT and CDR2 SNEGSKA (reference sequence). CDR3 nucleotides: TGCAGTGCTTTAACTAGCGGGGTGGCAGATACGCAGTATTTT. The encoded protein is CSALTSGVADTQYF.

This clonotype appeared many times. The chain recombines TRBV7-2 with TRBJ1-2, with D hard to call. This CDR3 has 12 residues. V lost 5 bases and J lost 7, with 11 bases in between. Germline V lookup: CDR1 SGHTA, CDR2 FQGNSA. CDR3 protein: CASSLLSSGYTF. The CDR3 DNA is TGTGCCAGCAGCCTCCTCTCCAGTGGCTACACCTTC.

This clonotype was seen many times. The CDR3: CSAKGGQGVNQPQHF. The CDR3 DNA reads as TGCAGTGCCAAGGGGGGACAGGGGGTGAATCAGCCCCAGCATTTT. This chain joins TRBV20-1 and TRBJ1-5, with TRBD1 identical over 11 bases. From germline, CDR1 is DFQATT and CDR2 SNEGSKA (reference sequence). The V segment lost 6 bases and the J segment 4 bases; nucleotides outside the gene matches: 8. The CDR3 extends over 15 amino acids.

This clonotype was detected ten times or more. The chain is built from TRBV7-2 and TRBJ1-5; no clear D gene. Trimming shortened V by 4 bases and J by 4 bases, and 14 bases separated the two germline ends. This CDR3 spans 15 amino acids. From germline, CDR1 is SGHTA and CDR2 FQGNSA. In DNA, the CDR3 is TGTGCCAGCAGCTCCCACGGAGCCGGGAATCAGCCCCAGCATTTT. This translates into CASSSHGAGNQPQHF.

Many counts were recorded for this clonotype. CDR3 nucleotide sequence: TGTGCCACCAGCAGACCTGGACTAGCGGGAGGCAGGGGCTACGAGCAGTACTTC. Its translation is CATSRPGLAGGRGYEQYF. The chain joins TRBV15 to TRBJ2-7, with 14 bases fitting TRBD2. Germline lookup yields CDR1 LNHNV and CDR2 YYDKDF (reference sequence). The CDR3 spans 18 residues. V trimming: 2 bases; J trimming: 3 bases; junction bases outside the gene matches: 9.

In this sample, this clonotype turned up many times. The J gene is TRBJ1-2, the V gene TRBV28; 7 bases are a match to TRBD1. Germline V CDR1 and CDR2: MDHEN, SYDVKM. The CDR3 covers 14 residues. V dropped 6 bases and J dropped 0; count of bases not matched to a gene: 4. The CDR3 region has the DNA TGTGCCAGCAGCCAGGGACAGCCTAACTATGGCTACACCTTC. This codes for CASSQGQPNYGYTF.

The V and J genes are TRBV18 and TRBJ2-3; D is unresolved. This CDR3 region has 16 residues. The germline CDR1 and CDR2 sequences are KGHSH and LQKENI. V gave up 2 bases and J gave up 0 bases, with 12 bases separating them. The CDR3 DNA follows: TGTGCCAGCTCACCAACGCGGAAGACTAGCACAGATACGCAGTATTTT. This encodes CASSPTRKTSTDTQYF.

This clonotype turned up a few times. An end of the junction does not agree with germline; a read error may underlie this. The chain couples TRBV7-6 to TRBJ2-1, with 9 nucleotides matching TRBD2. Germline CDR1 and CDR2: SGHVS and FNYEAQ. This CDR3 comprises 15 residues. The CDR3: CANSLVLAGTNEQFF. For the CDR3, the DNA is TGTGCCAACAGCTTAGTACTAGCGGGTACCAATGAGCAGTTCTTC.

This clonotype was seen many times. The chain uses TRBV18 and TRBJ2-3; 9 bases are shared with TRBD2. Germline V CDR1 and CDR2: KGHSH, LQKENI. The V and J ends lost 0 bases and 4 bases, in that order; junction bases with no gene match: 8. The CDR3 runs to 17 residues. DNA of the CDR3: TGTGCCAGCTCACCACCGATCTTGACTAGCGGCGCAGATACGCAGTATTTT. It specifies CASSPPILTSGADTQYF.

This clonotype was detected ten times or more. V usage is TRBV20-1 and J usage is TRBJ1-2, with no clear D. Trimming cost V 0 bases and J 8 bases, with 13 bases left between them. The length of the CDR3 is 13 residues. Germline assignment: CDR1 DFQATT and CDR2 SNEGSKA (reference sequence). The CDR3: CSARDRTPVGYTF. In DNA, the CDR3 is TGCAGTGCTAGAGATAGGACCCCGGTCGGCTACACCTTC.

In this sample, this clonotype turned up many times. The V call is TRBV6-1, the J call TRBJ2-7; 8 nucleotides match TRBD2. Germline CDR1 MNHNS, CDR2 SASEGT. The junction had 15 bases not matched to a gene; V was cut back by 7 bases and J by 4 bases. The length of the CDR3 is 16 residues. The CDR3: CASTGLALGTLYEQYF. CDR3 sequence (DNA): TGTGCCAGCACCGGACTAGCCTTGGGGACCCTTTACGAGCAGTACTTC.

This clonotype came up a few times. This chain uses TRBV18 with TRBJ1-1; D is undetermined. The V end was cut by 8 bases, the J end by 4 bases, with 20 bases between. The germline V gene has CDR1 KGHSH and CDR2 LQKENI. This CDR3 contains 15 residues. The CDR3 here is CASRNKGDDSTEAFF. The DNA for the CDR3 is TGTGCCAGCCGCAATAAGGGCGATGATAGCACTGAAGCTTTCTTT.

This clonotype was detected many times. This chain connects TRBV7-2 to TRBJ2-7; D not certain. Deletions cut 5 bases from V and 4 bases from J, with 12 bases between. Germline CDR1 and CDR2: SGHTA and FQGNSA. The CDR3 sequence is 13 residues long. CDR3 nucleotide sequence: TGTGCCAGCAGCATCCGAGAGATTTACGAGCAGTACTTC. Translating gives CASSIREIYEQYF.

This clonotype occurred many times. This chain uses TRBV20-1 with TRBJ1-5; D is unclear. The CDR3 spans 13 residues. Trimming took 0 bases from V and 12 from J, leaving 15 bases between them. Looked up from germline, CDR1 is DFQATT and CDR2 is SNEGSKA (reference sequence). This CDR3 reads CSAREGGTNLQHF. CDR3 nucleotides: TGCAGTGCTAGAGAAGGCGGTACTAATCTCCAGCATTTT.

This clonotype showed up many times. The chain combines TRBV20-1 with TRBJ1-5, with no clear D. Trimming took off 2 bases at V and 2 bases at J, with 10 bases between the two ends. The CDR3 loop spans 14 amino acids. Germline V gene lookup returns CDR1 DFQATT and CDR2 SNEGSKA (reference sequence). CDR3 sequence: CSARLGFGNQPQHF. Here the CDR3 DNA reads TGCAGTGCTAGATTGGGGTTCGGCAATCAGCCCCAGCATTTT.

The CDR3, as DNA: TGCAGTGCTAGAGCAATGGCAGGGGGCTTCCTCGAGCAGTACTTC. It codes for CSARAMAGGFLEQYF. The rearrangement links TRBV20-1 to TRBJ2-7; TRBD1 matches 8 bases. The CDR3 sequence is 15 residues long. Germline V gives CDR1 DFQATT, CDR2 SNEGSKA (reference sequence). With V trimmed by 1 base and J by 6 bases, 11 bases remained unmatched.

This clonotype was seen at least ten times. This chain links TRBV6-5 with TRBJ2-7; 8 bases match TRBD1. CDR3 length: 15 amino acids. V trimming: 5 bases; J trimming: 1 base; junction bases outside the gene matches: 7. Looked up from germline, CDR1 is MNHEY and CDR2 is SVGAGI. The CDR3 region has the DNA TGTGCCAGCAGTGACCCCGACAGGGGTTCCTACGAGCAGTACTTC. Residues: CASSDPDRGSYEQYF.

The table lists this clonotype with many counts. V is TRBV4-3 and J is TRBJ2-7; the D call may be TRBD1 or TRBD2 (6 bases each). CDR3 size: 14 residues. Germline lookup yields CDR1 LGHNA and CDR2 YSLEER. Between the trimmed V and J ends, which lost 4 bases and 3 bases, there was a span of 13 bases. The CDR3 DNA reads as TGCGCCAGCAGCCGGGGGGCGGGAAGCTACGAGCAGTACTTC. It specifies CASSRGAGSYEQYF.

There are many counts of this clonotype. The rearrangement joins TRBV20-1 to TRBJ2-1; D could derive from TRBD1 or TRBD2 (5 bases each). CDR3 length: 16 residues. V was clipped by 4 bases and J by 8 bases, with 24 bases between them. Germline CDR1 reads DFQATT; CDR2 reads SNEGSKA (reference sequence). CDR3 protein: CSANTFGGGSPYEQFF. In DNA, the CDR3 is TGCAGTGCTAACACCTTTGGTGGGGGTTCCCCCTATGAGCAGTTCTTC.

This clonotype occurred many times. The chain joins TRBV5-6 to TRBJ2-7, with 8 positions matching TRBD1. V shed 2 bases, J shed 2 bases, and the junction held 12 bases outside the gene matches. The CDR3 totals 17 residues. CDR1 and CDR2 from the germline V gene are SGHDT and YYEEEE. CDR3 amino acids: CASSFYSQGQAPYEQYF. The CDR3 DNA follows: TGTGCCAGCAGCTTTTACAGTCAGGGACAGGCCCCCTACGAGCAGTACTTC.